This T cell receptor (beta chain) was sequenced during a study of cytomegalovirus exposure and HLA in healthy donors. At the level of the study: Early release data held around 80 million unique TCRs from HLA-typed donors.

This clone showed up just once. It was with 60 Vbeta and 13 Jbeta primers that the PCR ran. The assay was immunoSEQ multiplex PCR, and TCRdb's table has in-frame clones only and misses some. Among about 180,000 clones, around 80% were seen once, and the ten largest hold 1.5% to 2%. The length of the CDR3 is 14 residues. The V and J ends lost 5 bases and 9 bases, in that order; junction bases with no gene match: 6. The germline V gene encodes CDR1 MNHEY and CDR2 SMNVEV (reference sequence). The rearrangement links TRBV27 to TRBJ2-1; 11 bases are shared with TRBD2. The origin of this receptor is a man between 18 and 29 years old in good health and CMV-seronegative. Sequenced: PBMCs. CDR3 region: CASSRLAGMGEQFF. The CDR3 coding sequence is TGTGCCAGCAGTCGACTAGCGGGGATGGGTGAGCAGTTCTTC.